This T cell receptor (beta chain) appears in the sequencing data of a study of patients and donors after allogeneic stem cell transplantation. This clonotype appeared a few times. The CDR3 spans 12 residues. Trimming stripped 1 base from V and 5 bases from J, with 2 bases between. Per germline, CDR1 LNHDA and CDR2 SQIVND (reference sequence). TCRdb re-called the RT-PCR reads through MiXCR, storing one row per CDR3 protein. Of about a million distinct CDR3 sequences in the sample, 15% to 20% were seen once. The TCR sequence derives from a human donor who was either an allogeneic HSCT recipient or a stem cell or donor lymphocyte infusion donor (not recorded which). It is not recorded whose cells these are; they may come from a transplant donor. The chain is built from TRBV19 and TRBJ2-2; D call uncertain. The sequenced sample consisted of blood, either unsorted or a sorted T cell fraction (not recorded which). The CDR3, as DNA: TGTGCCAGTAGTATAGCGACCGGGGAGCTGTTTTTT. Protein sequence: CASSIATGELFF. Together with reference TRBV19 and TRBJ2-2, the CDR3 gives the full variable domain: DGGITQSPKYLFRKEGQNVTLSCEQNLNHDAMYWYRQDPGQGLRLIYYSQIVNDFQKGDIAEGYSVSREKKESFPLTVTSAQKNPTAFYLCASSIATGELFFGEGSRLTVL.